The present T cell receptor (beta chain) was sequenced within a study of blood T cell repertoires in COVID-19. Study details: PBMCs, B-cell-depleted T cells, or T cells were the source of the cDNA or gDNA that made up the material.

How the authors handled the data: Reference gene primer amplification yielded estimated nucleated cell counts. Here immunoSEQ multiplex PCR was the method, and the copy in TCRdb shows in-frame clones only, minus some. Clonal size and the V and J genes are those of that table, whereas D and trimming came from the DNA. This repertoire shows 200,000 to 250,000 clones, approximately 85% found once; its top ten account for around 5%. This clone has only one observation. The sample comprised peripheral blood. This receptor was identified in a woman in her sixties or seventies with acute or convalescent COVID-19.

CDR3: CASRRIALSYNEQFF. The CDR3 DNA sequence: TGTGCCAGCAGGCGGATAGCCCTTTCCTACAATGAGCAGTTCTTC. The rearrangement uses TRBV2 and TRBJ2-1, with D uncertain. Trimming took off 6 bases at V and 1 base at J, with 13 bases between the two ends. The CDR3 contains 15 residues. In germline, CDR1 is SNHLY, CDR2 FYNNEI.